Presented here are 14 T cell receptor beta chains from one specimen sequenced in a study of beta chain features in type 1 diabetes. TCRB transcripts that were expressed got sequenced, as all of the isolated RNA had been reverse transcribed. Profiling relied on immunoSEQ multiplex PCR, and the TCRdb table lists in-frame clones only, not all of them. Among 300,000 to 400,000 clones listed, around 12% were seen once. Sample: naive CD4+ T cells from blood. The source is a young man in good health.

V is TRBV15 and J is TRBJ2-7; 11 nucleotides align to TRBD2. Per the germline V gene, CDR1 is LNHNV and CDR2 is YYDKDF (reference sequence). The J segment lost 3 bases and the V segment lost 0 bases, leaving 1 base of the junction unmatched. This CDR3 contains 15 residues. CDR3 amino acids: CATSRETSGSYEQYF. In DNA, the CDR3 is TGTGCCACCAGCAGAGAAACTAGCGGGAGCTACGAGCAGTACTTC.

The chain uses TRBV7-2 and TRBJ1-2; 7 bases agree with TRBD1. Germline V lookup: CDR1 SGHTA, CDR2 FQGNSA. With V trimmed by 10 bases and J by 5 bases, 10 bases remained unmatched. The CDR3 extends over 13 amino acids. CDR3 region: CAISEGAAYGYTF. The CDR3 nucleotides are TGTGCCATATCCGAGGGGGCAGCTTATGGCTACACCTTC.

This chain uses TRBV6-6 with TRBJ1-5, with TRBD1 as a possible D gene (5 bases). V lost 5 bases and J lost 3, with 14 bases in between. There are 15 residues in the CDR3. The germline gives CDR1 MNHNY, CDR2 SVGAGI (reference sequence). The CDR3 coding sequence is TGTGCCAGCAGTCTTAGCGGGGCCGCCAATCAGCCCCAGCATTTT. Translating gives CASSLSGAANQPQHF.

The V gene is TRBV5-4, the J gene TRBJ2-7; TRBD1 is a possible D gene (7 bases). Germline loops: CDR1 SGHNT, CDR2 YYREEE (reference sequence). There are 15 residues in the CDR3. Trimming shortened V by 2 bases and J by 4 bases, and 16 bases separated the two germline ends. This CDR3 is CASSLEGAGRYEQYF. Here the CDR3 DNA reads TGTGCCAGCAGCTTAGAGGGGGCGGGAAGGTACGAGCAGTACTTC.

A remark on this clone: Mismatch with germline at one junction end may stem from a read error. The CDR3 nucleotides read TGTGCCAGCAGCGGACAGGGGATAGTCGCCTTT. Translating it yields CASSGQGIVAF. The V call is TRBV28, the J call TRBJ1-1, with 9 bases that match TRBD1. Germline CDR1 reads MDHEN; CDR2 reads SYDVKM. The CDR3 sequence is 11 residues long. Full variable domain (remainder filled in from reference TRBV28 and TRBJ1-1): DVKVTQSSRYLVKRTGEKVFLECVQDMDHENMFWYRQDPGLGLRLIYFSYDVKMKEKGDIPEGYSVSREKKERFSLILESASTNQTSMYLCASSGQGIVAFGQGTRLTVV.

A few counts support this clone. The chain links TRBV6-5 to TRBJ2-5; 7 bases agree with TRBD1. The CDR3 has 13 amino acids. V gave up 5 bases and J gave up 1 base; unmatched junction bases: 1. In germline, CDR1 is MNHEY, CDR2 SVGAGI. In DNA, the CDR3 is TGTGCCAGCAGTAGGGGGCCCCAAGAGACCCAGTACTTC. Translating it yields CASSRGPQETQYF.

This clone occurred a few times. The V call is TRBV6-1, the J call TRBJ2-1, with 10 bases identical to TRBD2. CDR1 is MNHNS, CDR2 SASEGT, per germline. With 5 bases clipped from V and 6 bases from J, the junction kept 7 bases outside the gene matches. The CDR3 consists of 15 residues. The CDR3 protein is CASSRQLAGSNEQFF. The DNA for the CDR3 is TGTGCCAGCAGTCGCCAACTAGCGGGATCCAATGAGCAGTTCTTC.

This clone was recorded a few times. CDR3 sequence: CASSERDTQYF. The CDR3 nucleotides are TGTGCCAGCAGTGAGCGGGATACGCAGTATTTT. The J gene is TRBJ2-3, the V gene TRBV7-2; D possibly corresponds to TRBD2 (5 bases). The CDR3 is made up of 11 amino acids. Germline V CDR1 and CDR2: SGHTA, FQGNSA. The V and J ends lost 6 bases and 6 bases respectively, with 7 bases between them.

The chain combines TRBV4-2 with TRBJ2-1; D may be TRBD1 (7 bases). V lost 4 bases and J lost 5, with 24 bases in between. Germline CDR1 and CDR2: LGHNA and YNFKEQ. The CDR3 is 18 residues long. In nucleotides, the CDR3 is TGTGCCAGCAGCCTCCTGACTAGGGGGCGTCCTGGGAACAATGAGCAGTTCTTC. It is translated as CASSLLTRGRPGNNEQFF.

The chain carries TRBV19 and TRBJ2-3, with 7 positions matching TRBD1. After removal of 4 bases from V and 5 bases from J, the junction contained 6 bases not matched to a gene. The CDR3 is made up of 14 amino acids. Germline CDR1 is LNHDA and CDR2 is SQIVND (reference sequence). The CDR3 loop reads CASSRTGAEDTQYF. The CDR3 DNA reads TGTGCCAGTAGTAGGACAGGCGCGGAAGATACGCAGTATTTT. Complete variable domain (other parts from reference TRBV19 and TRBJ2-3): DGGITQSPKYLFRKEGQNVTLSCEQNLNHDAMYWYRQDPGQGLRLIYYSQIVNDFQKGDIAEGYSVSREKKESFPLTVTSAQKNPTAFYLCASSRTGAEDTQYFGPGTRLTVL.

The chain combines TRBV14 with TRBJ1-2; a weak D match, TRBD1 (6 bases). CDR1 and CDR2 from the germline V gene are SGHDN and FVKESK. The CDR3 runs to 16 residues. V was clipped by 2 bases and J by 7 bases, with 20 bases between them. CDR3 protein: CASSQTRGGPRGGYTF. The CDR3 coding sequence is TGTGCCAGCAGCCAAACTCGGGGGGGCCCCCGTGGTGGCTACACCTTC.

This clone came up a few times. CDR3 protein: CAWSVKREYGYTF. The DNA of the CDR3 is TGTGCCTGGAGTGTGAAAAGGGAGTATGGCTACACCTTC. The V call is TRBV30, the J call TRBJ1-2; D is uncertain. Germline CDR1 and CDR2: GTSNPN and SVGIG (reference sequence). The CDR3 is made up of 13 amino acids. V was cut by 0 bases and J by 5 bases, with 10 bases left in between.

The V and J genes are TRBV9 and TRBJ1-1; 10 nucleotides line up with TRBD1. V shed 4 bases and J 5 bases; nucleotides not matched to a gene: 8. Germline V lookup: CDR1 SGDLS, CDR2 YYNGEE. The CDR3 has 15 amino acids. The CDR3 loop is CASSTRQGARTEAFF. The CDR3, as DNA: TGTGCCAGCAGCACCCGACAGGGGGCGAGGACTGAAGCTTTCTTT.

This rearrangement joins TRBV7-2 to TRBJ2-1; 11 bases are a match to TRBD2. Germline lookup yields CDR1 SGHTA and CDR2 FQGNSA. CDR3 length: 15 residues. V lost 5 bases to trimming and J lost 4 bases; unmatched junction nucleotides: 4. CDR3 amino acids: CASSKLAGAYNEQFF. CDR3 nucleotide sequence: TGTGCCAGCAGCAAACTAGCGGGGGCTTACAATGAGCAGTTCTTC. Supplemented by reference TRBV7-2 and TRBJ2-1, the full variable domain reads GAGVSQSPSNKVTEKGKDVELRCDPISGHTALYWYRQSLGQGLEFLIYFQGNSAPDKSGLPSDRFSAERTGGSVSTLTIQRTQQEDSAVYLCASSKLAGAYNEQFFGPGTRLTVL.